Following are 18 T cell receptor beta chains from one sample sequenced in a study of T cell clonality in common variable immunodeficiency (dated by TCRdb to about 2015). Broad study findings and their caveats: CVID TCRbeta sequences were reported to have fewer deletions and N-nucleotide insertions and to lack highly modified clones with 13 or more V deletions.

The method was the immunoSEQ multiplex PCR assay. The table was pulled from immuneACCESS by TCRdb, which kept in-frame rearrangements only. Such tables lose some clones; where checked, under half of the loss comes from unresolved V genes, and the rest has no known cause. The sample records some 15,000 clones, none occurring a single time. The leading ten clones occupy under 9.5% of the sample. No antigens are known for them. The sequenced sample consisted of peripheral blood mononuclear cells. These receptors came from a human donor with common variable immunodeficiency.

On this clone itself: Coverage ceases 3 residues before the CDR3 finishes, and the germline J gene fills in the end. The chain uses TRBV19 and TRBJ2-1, with 7 bases matching TRBD1. Germline loops: CDR1 LNHDA, CDR2 SQIVND (reference sequence). Trimming at V came to 5 bases and at J to 6 bases, leaving 7 bases not matched to a gene. This CDR3 region has 14 residues. The CDR3 protein is CASSVQGWGNEQFF. The part of the CDR3 DNA that was read is TGTGCCAGTAGTGTACAGGGGTGGGGCAATGAG.

The table lists this clone with a few counts. Read coverage stops 3 residues before the CDR3 terminus; the germline J gene supplies the remainder. The chain is built from TRBV18 and TRBJ1-1, with a weak D call TRBD1 (6 bases). This CDR3 spans 16 amino acids. V gave up 0 bases and J gave up 4 bases, with 15 bases separating them. CDR1 is KGHSH, CDR2 LQKENI, per germline. Partial CDR3 DNA: TGTGCCAGCTCACCACCGGGAACCAGGGGCCGCACTGAA. Protein sequence: CASSPPGTRGRTE. The complete CDR3 reads CASSPPGTRGRTEAFF.

Of note for this clone: The DNA ends 3 residues before the CDR3 does, and the rest of the CDR3 is filled in from the germline J gene. The V gene is TRBV2, the J gene TRBJ2-1; 8 bases align to TRBD2. The length of the CDR3 is 12 residues. V lost 7 bases, J lost 6 bases, and 2 bases stayed unmatched. Germline CDR1 reads SNHLY; CDR2 reads FYNNEI. The CDR3: CASTGLANEQFF. The sequenced part of the CDR3 DNA is TGTGCCAGCACCGGACTAGCCAATGAG.

Partial CDR3 DNA: TGTGCCAGCGGTCTTGGGACAGCAAGGGAAGATACG. Protein: CASGLGTAREDT. The CDR3 in full is CASGLGTAREDTQYF. The chain carries TRBV7-9 and TRBJ2-3, with 7 positions matching TRBD1. The read ends 3 residues before the CDR3 terminus; that terminus is restored from the germline J gene. The CDR3 extends over 15 amino acids. V lost 8 bases, J lost 5 bases, and 13 bases stayed unmatched. Germline lookup yields CDR1 SEHNR and CDR2 FQNEAQ (reference sequence).

This clone was detected only a few times. The read stops 3 residues short of the end of the CDR3; the missing end is completed from the germline J gene. The chain links TRBV7-9 to TRBJ2-7; D ambiguous. The CDR3 extends over 11 amino acids. CDR1 and CDR2 (germline): SEHNR, FQNEAQ (reference sequence). The ends were cut back, 5 bases at V and 3 bases at J, with 5 bases in the middle. CDR3 sequence reads: CASSVSYEQYF. The CDR3 DNA, read in part, is TGTGCCAGCAGCGTTAGCTACGAG.

This clone occurred a few times. The CDR3 is cut off 3 residues early in the read; its end comes from the germline J gene. V gene TRBV19 combines with J gene TRBJ1-1, with 8 bases that match TRBD1. CDR1 and CDR2 from the germline V gene are LNHDA and SQIVND (reference sequence). The CDR3 is 13 residues long. J gave up 6 bases and V 4 bases, and 4 bases lay outside the gene matches. The CDR3 sequence: CASSSVRGPEAFF. CDR3 DNA (partial): TGTGCCAGTAGTAGTGTCAGGGGGCCTGAA.

On this clone: The read ends 3 residues before the CDR3 terminus; that terminus is restored from the germline J gene. The chain carries TRBV18 and TRBJ1-6; 7 nucleotides agree with TRBD1. CDR3 length equals 14 residues. The junction had 3 bases not matched to a gene; V was cut back by 4 bases and J by 6 bases. From germline, CDR1 is KGHSH and CDR2 LQKENI. The CDR3: CASSQDRSNSPLHF. Incomplete CDR3 DNA: TGTGCCAGCTCACAGGACAGGAGTAATTCACCC. The full variable domain, its missing parts supplied by reference TRBV18 and TRBJ1-6, is NAGVMQNPRHLVRRRGQEARLRCSPMKGHSHVYWYRQLPEEGLKFMVYLQKENIIDESGMPKERFSAEFPKEGPSILRIQQVVRGDSAAYFCASSQDRSNSPLHFGNGTRLTVT.

In this sample, this clone turned up a few times. The sequenced part of the CDR3 DNA is TGTGCCAGCTCACCGGCCAGCAATCAGCCC. This codes for CASSPASNQP. Given in full, the CDR3 is CASSPASNQPQHF. The J gene is TRBJ1-5, the V gene TRBV18; D ambiguous. Coverage ceases 3 residues before the CDR3 finishes, and the germline J gene fills in the end. CDR3 length: 13 residues. With 3 bases removed from V and 1 base from J, the gap between germline ends came to 4 bases. CDR1 is KGHSH, CDR2 LQKENI, per germline.

Only a few counts were recorded for this clone. The observed sequence ends 3 residues before the CDR3 terminus, with the missing tail filled in from the germline J gene. This chain links TRBV19 with TRBJ2-5, with 8 bases matching TRBD1. Germline CDR1 reads LNHDA; CDR2 reads SQIVND (reference sequence). The CDR3 spans 19 residues. V lost 4 bases to trimming and J lost 1 base; unmatched junction nucleotides: 17. Incomplete CDR3 DNA: TGTGCCAGTAGTAAGGCTGGGACAGGCCCCCGTCGCGTCCAAGAGACC. Translating gives CASSKAGTGPRRVQET. The complete CDR3 reads CASSKAGTGPRRVQETQYF.

This clone was picked up a small number of times. The read falls 3 residues short of the CDR3 end, and the missing part is taken from the germline J gene. The J gene is TRBJ1-2, the V gene TRBV18, with 12 nucleotides matching TRBD1. V shed 1 base, J shed 3 bases, and the junction held 9 bases outside the gene matches. There are 18 residues in the CDR3. Germline V gene data show CDR1 as KGHSH and CDR2 as LQKENI. The CDR3 protein is CASSPLGTGGKDHYGYTF. The CDR3 DNA, read in part, is TGTGCCAGCTCACCACTCGGGACAGGGGGCAAGGATCACTATGGC.

A note on this clone: The read falls 3 residues short of the CDR3 end, and the missing part is taken from the germline J gene. The chain has TRBV7-2 and TRBJ1-2, with 8 nucleotides matching TRBD1. V shed 5 bases and J 7 bases; nucleotides not matched to a gene: 12. The CDR3 is made up of 15 amino acids. Germline values: CDR1 SGHTA, CDR2 FQGNSA. The CDR3 bases that were read are TGTGCCAGCAGCCAGAATGCAGGGGGCTGGTCTGGC. It yields the protein CASSQNAGGWSG. The entire CDR3 is CASSQNAGGWSGYTF.

This clone is medium-sized within its sample. The DNA ends 3 residues before the CDR3 does, and the rest of the CDR3 is filled in from the germline J gene. V is TRBV5-1 and J is TRBJ2-2; D call uncertain. From germline, CDR1 is SGHRS and CDR2 YFSETQ. Deletions cut 6 bases from V and 0 bases from J, with 15 bases between. CDR3 length equals 16 residues. This CDR3 is CASKTPLAANTGELFF. The covered CDR3 bases are TGCGCCAGCAAGACACCTCTCGCTGCGAACACCGGGGAG.

This clone is classed as medium-sized. From the germline J gene comes the end of the CDR3, since the read stops 3 residues before it. The chain couples TRBV30 to TRBJ2-4; 8 bases are a match to TRBD2. V shed 3 bases and J 7 bases; nucleotides not matched to a gene: 2. The CDR3 is 12 residues long. Germline V gene sequence: CDR1 GTSNPN, CDR2 SVGIG (reference sequence). Incomplete CDR3 DNA: TGTGCCTGGAGCGGGGGGGTGAACATT. Its protein product is CAWSGGVNI. The whole CDR3 region reads CAWSGGVNIQYF.

This clone came up a few times. The read ends 3 residues before the CDR3 terminus; that terminus is restored from the germline J gene. This chain links TRBV18 with TRBJ2-7, with TRBD2 matching over 9 bases. V lost 1 base, J lost 4 bases, and 8 bases stayed unmatched. Germline V gives CDR1 KGHSH, CDR2 LQKENI. The CDR3 is made up of 16 amino acids. CDR3 amino acids: CASSPLAGAVAYEQYF. The CDR3 bases that were read are TGTGCCAGCTCACCACTAGCGGGGGCCGTTGCTTACGAG.

This clone was detected a few times. The CDR3 extends 3 residues past the end of the read, so its final part is completed from the germline J gene. The rearrangement links TRBV2 to TRBJ2-6; D is uncertain. CDR3 length: 14 residues. The ends were cut back, 6 bases at V and 0 bases at J, with 6 bases in the middle. Germline lookup yields CDR1 SNHLY and CDR2 FYNNEI. The sequenced part of the CDR3 DNA is TGTGCCAGCAGCCTCTCCTCTGGGGCCAACGTC. This sequence encodes CASSLSSGANV. The CDR3 reads in full as CASSLSSGANVLTF.

This clone showed up just a few times. The read gets to within 3 residues of the CDR3 end, and the germline J gene fills in the rest. The V and J genes are TRBV7-9 and TRBJ1-6; no reliable D call. The CDR3 loop spans 14 amino acids. From germline, CDR1 is SEHNR and CDR2 FQNEAQ (reference sequence). Trimming shortened V by 0 bases and J by 8 bases, and 8 bases separated the two germline ends. The sequenced part of the CDR3 DNA is TGTGCCAGCAGCTTAGCGATAAGGGATTCACCC. Protein sequence: CASSLAIRDSP. The CDR3 in full is CASSLAIRDSPLHF. The full variable domain, completed using reference TRBV7-9 and TRBJ1-6, is DTGVSQNPRHKITKRGQNVTFRCDPISEHNRLYWYRQTLGQGPEFLTYFQNEAQLEKSRLLSDRFSAERPKGSFSTLEIQRTEQGDSAMYLCASSLAIRDSPLHFGNGTRLTVT.

About this clone: The CDR3 end lies 3 residues beyond the end of the read and is filled in from the germline J gene. The chain joins TRBV18 to TRBJ2-1, with D perhaps TRBD2 (7 bases). The germline V gene has CDR1 KGHSH and CDR2 LQKENI. The CDR3 is 18 amino acids. Trimming removed 1 base at V and 4 bases at J, with 20 bases between. CDR3 bases read: TGTGCCAGCTCACCACAAGATATGAGGGGGGGAAAATACAATGAG. It codes for CASSPQDMRGGKYNE. The CDR3 reads in full as CASSPQDMRGGKYNEQFF.

This clone was observed a handful of times. The CDR3 end lies 3 residues beyond the end of the read and is filled in from the germline J gene. This rearrangement joins TRBV11-2 to TRBJ1-6; D gene uncertain. Trimming removed 1 base at V and 12 bases at J, with 10 bases between. Looked up from germline, CDR1 is SGHAT and CDR2 is FQNNGV. The CDR3 totals 13 residues. The CDR3 protein is CASSLGGQIPLHF. The CDR3 DNA, read in part, is TGTGCCAGCAGCTTAGGAGGGCAGATACCC.